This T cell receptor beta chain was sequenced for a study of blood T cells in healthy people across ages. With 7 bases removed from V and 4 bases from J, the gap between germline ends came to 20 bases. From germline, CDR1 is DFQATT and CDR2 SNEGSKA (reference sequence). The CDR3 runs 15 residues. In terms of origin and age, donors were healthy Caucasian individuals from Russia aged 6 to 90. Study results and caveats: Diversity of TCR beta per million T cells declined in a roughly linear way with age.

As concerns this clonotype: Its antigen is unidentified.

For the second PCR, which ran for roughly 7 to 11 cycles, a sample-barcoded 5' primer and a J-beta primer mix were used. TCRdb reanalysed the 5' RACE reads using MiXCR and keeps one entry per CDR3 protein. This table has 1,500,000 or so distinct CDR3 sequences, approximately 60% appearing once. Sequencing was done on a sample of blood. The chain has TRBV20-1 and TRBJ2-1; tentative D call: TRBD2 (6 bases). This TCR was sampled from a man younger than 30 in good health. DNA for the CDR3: TGCAGTGTCCCACCTAGCGAACTCCCGTACAATGAGCAGTTCTTC. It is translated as CSVPPSELPYNEQFF.